Each of the 16 T cell receptor beta chains below was sequenced from the same sample in a study of cytomegalovirus exposure and HLA in healthy donors (dated by TCRdb to the late 2010s). Library creation used the immunoSEQ multiplex PCR assay. For the multiplex PCR, a mixture combining 60 forward primers for TCR Vbeta segments and 13 reverse primers for TCR Jbeta segments was used. Held by TCRdb, this immuneACCESS table contains in-frame sequences only and omits some clones. Under half of the omission traces to an unresolved V gene where checked; the cause of the rest is unknown. For this sample the table gives approximately 160,000 clones, of which around 77% were detected only once. Clones ranked in the top ten supply 1% of the sample. The sequencing sample was made of PBMCs. The receptors were sampled from a woman aged 45 to 65 in good health and CMV-seropositive.

In this sample, this clone turned up a few times. The V call is TRBV27, the J call TRBJ2-5; 9 nucleotides match TRBD1. J lost 4 bases, V lost 4 bases, and 4 bases had no gene match. CDR3 length: 14 residues. CDR1 and CDR2 from the germline V gene are MNHEY and SMNVEV (reference sequence). The CDR3 region has the DNA TGTGCCAGCAGTTCCACAGGGGGCACAGAGACCCAGTACTTC. Translated: CASSSTGGTETQYF.

About this clone: A read error may produce the germline difference seen at one junction end. The chain carries TRBV7-9 and TRBJ2-7; perhaps TRBD2 as D (6 bases). The CDR3 loop spans 16 amino acids. CDR1 SEHNR and CDR2 FQNEAQ come from the germline V gene (reference sequence). The CDR3 loop reads CSSSLFRAGSSYEQYF. For the CDR3, the DNA is TGTTCCAGCAGCCTTTTCCGGGCGGGATCCTCCTACGAGCAGTACTTC. Together with reference TRBV7-9 and TRBJ2-7, the CDR3 gives the full variable domain: DTGVSQNPRHKITKRGQNVTFRCDPISEHNRLYWYRQTLGQGPEFLTYFQNEAQLEKSRLLSDRFSAERPKGSFSTLEIQRTEQGDSAMYLCSSSLFRAGSSYEQYFGPGTRLTVT.

The chain uses TRBV6-5 and TRBJ1-6; D may be TRBD1 (6 bases). The CDR3 is made up of 15 amino acids. V was shortened by 7 bases and J by 7 bases, with 17 bases between the two germline ends. The V gene's germline CDR1 is MNHEY and CDR2 SVGAGI. CDR3 sequence (DNA): TGTGCCAGCACCGCCTCAGGGGCAGGGAATTCACCCCTCCACTTT. It encodes CASTASGAGNSPLHF.

The chain recombines TRBV29-1 with TRBJ2-7, with 10 bases lining up with TRBD1. The CDR3 loop spans 13 amino acids. Germline assignment: CDR1 SQVTM and CDR2 ANQGSEA. The V and J ends lost 7 bases and 4 bases, in that order; junction bases with no gene match: 7. The CDR3 region is CSARQGAAYEQYF. The CDR3 DNA is TGCAGCGCCCGACAGGGGGCCGCGTACGAGCAGTACTTC.

The rearrangement links TRBV27 to TRBJ2-2; TRBD2 matches at 12 bases. Germline CDR1 MNHEY, CDR2 SMNVEV (reference sequence). Trimming cost V 5 bases and J 4 bases; bases outside gene matches: 8. The CDR3 loop spans 17 amino acids. CDR3 nucleotides: TGTGCCAGCAGTAGGTGGCTAGCGGGAGGGTCCACCGGGGAGCTGTTTTTT. The encoded protein is CASSRWLAGGSTGELFF.

The rearrangement uses TRBV28 and TRBJ1-6; 7 bases align to TRBD1. The CDR3 covers 18 residues. Germline loops: CDR1 MDHEN, CDR2 SYDVKM. V gave up 5 bases and J gave up 4 bases; unmatched junction bases: 14. CDR3 nucleotides: TGTGCCAGCAGTGGCTTAGGGGACAGTGCGTCATATAATTCACCCCTCCACTTT. Amino acid sequence: CASSGLGDSASYNSPLHF.

J is TRBJ1-5 and V is TRBV28; D is ambiguous. The V gene's germline CDR1 is MDHEN and CDR2 SYDVKM. Trimming removed 2 bases at V and 5 bases at J, with 10 bases between. The CDR3 is made up of 14 amino acids. CDR3 residues: CASSLRVYDQPQHF. The CDR3 nucleotides read TGTGCCAGCAGTTTACGAGTGTATGATCAGCCCCAGCATTTT.

This chain uses TRBV5-1 with TRBJ2-7; perhaps TRBD1 as D (6 bases). V lost 0 bases and J lost 0, with 10 bases in between. This CDR3 contains 15 residues. In germline, CDR1 is SGHRS, CDR2 YFSETQ. CDR3 coding DNA: TGCGCCAGCAGCTTGGAGGGACATAACTCCTACGAGCAGTACTTC. Protein sequence: CASSLEGHNSYEQYF.

V usage is TRBV15 and J usage is TRBJ1-4; D might be TRBD1 (6 bases). V lost 0 bases and J 5 bases, leaving 25 bases between the germline ends. Germline loops: CDR1 LNHNV, CDR2 YYDKDF (reference sequence). The CDR3 runs 20 residues. As DNA, the CDR3 is TGTGCCACCAGCAGAGAATTCGGGCCCCACAGGGCCACAGCGAATGAAAAACTGTTTTTT. Translation gives CATSREFGPHRATANEKLFF.

The gene calls are TRBV9 and TRBJ1-6, with a weak D call TRBD1 (6 bases). Germline assignment: CDR1 SGDLS and CDR2 YYNGEE. Trimming removed 5 bases from V and 9 bases from J, with 15 bases in between. CDR3 size: 14 residues. The CDR3 spells CASSQGTAGSPLHF. Here the CDR3 DNA reads TGTGCCAGCAGTCAGGGGACGGCAGGTTCACCCCTCCACTTT.

This rearrangement joins TRBV7-2 to TRBJ2-2, with a weak D call TRBD2 (6 bases). Germline V lookup: CDR1 SGHTA, CDR2 FQGNSA. CDR3 length: 17 amino acids. Trimming removed 5 bases at V and 1 base at J, with 17 bases between. The CDR3 DNA reads as TGTGCCAGCAGCCCGGTGCCGGGACTTATGAACACCGGGGAGCTGTTTTTT. This sequence encodes CASSPVPGLMNTGELFF.

As regards this clone: The same CDR3 also results from other DNA sequences found in this sample. The chain recombines TRBV5-4 with TRBJ1-2, with TRBD1 matching over 9 bases. Per the germline V gene, CDR1 is SGHNT and CDR2 is YYREEE (reference sequence). With V trimmed by 0 bases and J by 8 bases, 8 bases remained unmatched. CDR3 length: 15 amino acids. The CDR3: CASSLAKTGGGGYTF. The CDR3 nucleotides are TGTGCCAGCAGCTTGGCCAAAACAGGGGGCGGCGGCTACACCTTC.

The rearrangement links TRBV29-1 to TRBJ2-7; 7 nucleotides line up with TRBD2. The ends lost 4 bases at V and 1 base at J; junction bases unmatched: 7. The CDR3 consists of 14 residues. From germline, CDR1 is SQVTM and CDR2 ANQGSEA. CDR3 amino acids: CSVAPGGSSYEQYF. As DNA, the CDR3 is TGCAGCGTTGCCCCTGGCGGGAGTTCCTACGAGCAGTACTTC.

The CDR3 region is CASSLVAGANYGYTF. In DNA form, the CDR3 reads TGTGCCAGCAGCTTAGTAGCAGGGGCTAACTATGGCTACACCTTC. The V call is TRBV7-2, the J call TRBJ1-2; tentative D call: TRBD1 (6 bases). V was shortened by 1 base and J by 0 bases, with 9 bases between the two germline ends. Germline V CDR1 and CDR2: SGHTA, FQGNSA. The CDR3 loop spans 15 amino acids.

There are a few counts of this clone. A read error may produce the germline difference seen at one junction end. This chain joins TRBV7-9 and TRBJ2-3, with a tentative D call TRBD2 (7 bases). Germline CDR1 is SEHNR and CDR2 is FQNEAQ (reference sequence). The CDR3 runs to 16 residues. The chain's CDR3 is CSSSPKGGAEADTQYF. In DNA form, the CDR3 reads TGTTCCAGCAGCCCCAAAGGGGGGGCCGAGGCAGATACGCAGTATTTT. Full variable domain (outside the CDR3, taken from reference TRBV7-9 and TRBJ2-3): DTGVSQNPRHKITKRGQNVTFRCDPISEHNRLYWYRQTLGQGPEFLTYFQNEAQLEKSRLLSDRFSAERPKGSFSTLEIQRTEQGDSAMYLCSSSPKGGAEADTQYFGPGTRLTVL.

The J gene is TRBJ1-2, the V gene TRBV7-9; 8 nucleotides align to TRBD1. The CDR3 covers 12 residues. V dropped 8 bases and J dropped 3; count of bases not matched to a gene: 2. From germline, CDR1 is SEHNR and CDR2 FQNEAQ (reference sequence). CDR3 region: CASVDRDYGYTF. The CDR3 DNA follows: TGTGCCAGCGTGGACAGGGACTATGGCTACACCTTC.